The 23 T cell receptor beta chains given below trace back to one sample, sequenced in a study of T cell changes during pregnancy in multiple sclerosis. The data were produced by immunoSEQ multiplex PCR, yet TCRdb's version contains in-frame clones alone and is incomplete. Of tens of thousands of clones in the sample, more than 85% were seen once. Here the sequenced sample was peripheral blood, taken in the first trimester of pregnancy. The receptors were sampled from a female donor in good health, enrolled as a control in a pregnancy study.

This clone showed up just once. This chain connects TRBV11-2 to TRBJ2-7, with TRBD1 as a possible D gene (5 bases). V was cut by 5 bases and J by 3 bases, with 8 bases left in between. CDR1 and CDR2 from the germline V gene are SGHAT and FQNNGV. The CDR3 extends over 12 amino acids. The CDR3 sequence is CASSPQGYEQYF. CDR3 in DNA: TGTGCCAGCAGCCCTCAGGGCTACGAGCAGTACTTC.

The V gene is TRBV2, the J gene TRBJ2-2; a possible D gene is TRBD2 (6 bases). This CDR3 region has 15 residues. V lost 6 bases and J 1 base, leaving 12 bases between the germline ends. CDR1 is SNHLY, CDR2 FYNNEI, per germline. CDR3 sequence (DNA): TGTGCCAGCAGCGTTTTGGAGGGGAACACCGGGGAGCTGTTTTTT. Its protein product is CASSVLEGNTGELFF.

The chain joins TRBV5-1 to TRBJ2-7; 8 bases align to TRBD2. The CDR3 spans 14 residues. V was pared by 1 base and J by 4 bases, with 4 bases of the junction left unmatched. The V gene's germline CDR1 is SGHRS and CDR2 YFSETQ. DNA of the CDR3: TGCGCCAGCAGCTTGCTAGCGGGCCGATACGAGCAGTACTTC. Amino acids: CASSLLAGRYEQYF. Variable domain in full (rest from reference TRBV5-1 and TRBJ2-7): KAGVTQTPRYLIKTRGQQVTLSCSPISGHRSVSWYQQTPGQGLQFLFEYFSETQRNKGNFPGRFSGRQFSNSRSEMNVSTLELGDSALYLCASSLLAGRYEQYFGPGTRLTVT.

This chain links TRBV9 with TRBJ1-3; D perhaps matches TRBD1 (6 bases). This CDR3 has 16 amino acids. Trimming left V 0 bases short and J 0 bases short, with 10 bases between. Germline V gives CDR1 SGDLS, CDR2 YYNGEE. The DNA of the CDR3 is TGTGCCAGCAGCGTAGCTGGGACATTCTCTGGAAACACCATATATTTT. This sequence encodes CASSVAGTFSGNTIYF.

The genes are TRBV7-8 and TRBJ2-3; the D is unclear. Germline CDR1 SGHVS, CDR2 FQNEAQ. V was trimmed by 4 bases and J by 6 bases, leaving 5 bases between them. This CDR3 region has 11 residues. DNA for the CDR3: TGTGCCAGCAGCTCAATGGATACGCAGTATTTT. Translating it yields CASSSMDTQYF.

This chain links TRBV15 with TRBJ1-1; D gene ambiguous. The CDR3 is 16 residues long. Germline values: CDR1 LNHNV, CDR2 YYDKDF (reference sequence). Deletions cut 0 bases from V and 0 bases from J, with 11 bases between. CDR3 bases: TGTGCCACCAGCAGAGATTTGGGCAGAATGAACACTGAAGCTTTCTTT. It translates to CATSRDLGRMNTEAFF.

This chain connects TRBV12-5 to TRBJ2-2; D uncertain. CDR3 length: 16 residues. Trimming removed 2 bases at V and 1 base at J, with 11 bases between. Germline V gene lookup returns CDR1 LGHNT and CDR2 FRNRAP. The CDR3 nucleotides are TGTGCTAGTGGTTTGTGGTCCACGGGGAACACCGGGGAGCTGTTTTTT. The encoded protein is CASGLWSTGNTGELFF.

The V gene is TRBV6-4, the J gene TRBJ2-1; the match to TRBD2 covers 13 bases. The CDR3 is made up of 19 amino acids. J was trimmed by 0 bases and V by 0 bases; bases with no gene match: 5. The germline V gene encodes CDR1 MRHNA and CDR2 SNTAGT. CDR3 sequence: CASSDSKLAGGPSYNEQFF. CDR3 nucleotide sequence: TGTGCCAGCAGTGACTCGAAACTAGCGGGAGGGCCCTCCTACAATGAGCAGTTCTTC.

This clone was observed once. This sequence joins TRBV20-1 and TRBJ1-1; no clear D gene. V was trimmed by 6 bases and J by 6 bases, leaving 5 bases between them. CDR1 DFQATT and CDR2 SNEGSKA come from the germline V gene (reference sequence). The CDR3 length is 9 residues. DNA for the CDR3: TGCAGTGCCGGTCCTGAAGCTTTCTTT. Translating it yields CSAGPEAFF.

V and J are TRBV5-1 and TRBJ1-6; the D gene is possibly TRBD1 (5 bases). This CDR3 has 14 amino acids. The germline V gene encodes CDR1 SGHRS and CDR2 YFSETQ. V lost 4 bases and J lost 6, with 11 bases in between. The chain's CDR3 is CASSPGGSNSPLHF. In DNA form, the CDR3 reads TGCGCCAGCAGCCCCGGGGGAAGTAATTCACCCCTCCACTTT.

The J gene is TRBJ2-3, the V gene TRBV5-1, with 7 bases that match TRBD2. Germline values: CDR1 SGHRS, CDR2 YFSETQ. V dropped 2 bases and J dropped 6; count of bases not matched to a gene: 15. The length of the CDR3 is 17 residues. CDR3 nucleotide sequence: TGCGCCAGCAGCTTAACGGTGGCGGGAGCGATTCGGGATACGCAGTATTTT. Its protein is CASSLTVAGAIRDTQYF.

This clone was recorded only once. For the CDR3, the DNA is TGTGCCAGCAGCTTAGGGGTAAATCAGCCCCAGCATTTT. Encoded protein: CASSLGVNQPQHF. This chain joins TRBV5-6 and TRBJ1-5; tentative D call: TRBD1 (5 bases). V was cut by 2 bases and J by 4 bases, with 7 bases left in between. From germline, CDR1 is SGHDT and CDR2 YYEEEE. The CDR3 is made up of 13 amino acids. The full variable domain, its missing parts supplied by reference TRBV5-6 and TRBJ1-5, is DAGVTQSPTHLIKTRGQQVTLRCSPKSGHDTVSWYQQALGQGPQFIFQYYEEEERQRGNFPDRFSGHQFPNYSSELNVNALLLGDSALYLCASSLGVNQPQHFGDGTRLSIL.

The chain is built from TRBV11-2 and TRBJ2-1, with D tentatively TRBD2 (6 bases). V lost 2 bases and J 2 bases, leaving 16 bases between the germline ends. The CDR3 contains 17 residues. Germline CDR1 is SGHAT and CDR2 is FQNNGV. This chain's CDR3 is CASSLLRDVGAYNEQFF. The CDR3 nucleotides read TGTGCCAGCAGCTTATTGCGGGACGTTGGGGCCTACAATGAGCAGTTCTTC. The full variable domain, rest sourced from reference TRBV11-2 and TRBJ2-1, is EAGVAQSPRYKIIEKRQSVAFWCNPISGHATLYWYQQILGQGPKLLIQFQNNGVVDDSQLPKDRFSAERLKGVDSTLKIQPAKLEDSAVYLCASSLLRDVGAYNEQFFGPGTRLTVL.

This chain uses TRBV6-6 with TRBJ1-2; D is unresolved. Trimming shortened V by 10 bases and J by 2 bases, and 17 bases separated the two germline ends. The CDR3 consists of 14 residues. From germline, CDR1 is MNHNY and CDR2 SVGAGI (reference sequence). The CDR3 loop is CATTSSGRNYGYTF. CDR3 coding DNA: TGTGCCACCACTAGTTCCGGACGGAACTATGGCTACACCTTC.

This chain joins TRBV5-1 and TRBJ2-1, with TRBD1 as a possible D gene (6 bases). Trimming removed 3 bases from V and 3 bases from J, with 13 bases in between. Germline loops: CDR1 SGHRS, CDR2 YFSETQ. The CDR3 is 15 residues long. This CDR3 reads CASSYSGTSYNEQFF. DNA of the CDR3: TGCGCCAGCAGCTACTCCGGGACAAGCTACAATGAGCAGTTCTTC.

The chain carries TRBV18 and TRBJ2-5; 7 positions match TRBD1. The V and J ends lost 4 bases and 5 bases, in that order; junction bases with no gene match: 10. Germline lookup yields CDR1 KGHSH and CDR2 LQKENI. The CDR3 is made up of 15 amino acids. The CDR3 sequence is CASSLLETGYETQYF. The CDR3 nucleotides read TGTGCCAGCTCACTCCTAGAGACAGGGTACGAGACCCAGTACTTC.

This clone was observed a single time. The chain couples TRBV7-6 to TRBJ2-5; 9 bases agree with TRBD2. The germline gives CDR1 SGHVS, CDR2 FNYEAQ. V trimming: 1 base; J trimming: 2 bases; junction bases outside the gene matches: 2. This CDR3 is built from 15 residues. The CDR3 region has the DNA TGTGCCAGCAGCTTAGAAACTAGCGGGCAAGAGACCCAGTACTTC. Encoded protein: CASSLETSGQETQYF. Full variable domain (remainder filled in from reference TRBV7-6 and TRBJ2-5): GAGVSQSPRYKVTKRGQDVALRCDPISGHVSLYWYRQALGQGPEFLTYFNYEAQQDKSGLPNDRFSAERPEGSISTLTIQRTEQRDSAMYRCASSLETSGQETQYFGPGTRLLVL.

This clone was detected once. This chain joins TRBV28 and TRBJ2-1; the D gene is possibly TRBD1 (5 bases). The V and J ends lost 7 bases and 4 bases respectively, with 20 bases between them. The CDR3 runs 16 residues. The germline V gene encodes CDR1 MDHEN and CDR2 SYDVKM. CDR3 region: CASKGQGTTRYNEQFF. The CDR3 DNA is TGTGCCAGCAAGGGGCAGGGAACGACTCGATACAATGAGCAGTTCTTC.

The table lists this clone with a few counts. The CDR3 loop is CASGTGPGQPQHF. CDR3 nucleotide sequence: TGTGCCAGCGGGACTGGCCCGGGTCAGCCCCAGCATTTT. This chain links TRBV25-1 with TRBJ1-5, with a weak D call TRBD1 (5 bases). Trimming removed 8 bases from V and 6 bases from J, with 14 bases in between. Germline V gene data show CDR1 as MGHDK and CDR2 as SYGVNS. The CDR3 contains 13 residues. The whole variable domain, remainder taken from reference TRBV25-1 and TRBJ1-5, is EADIYQTPRYLVIGTGKKITLECSQTMGHDKMYWYQQDPGMELHLIHYSYGVNSTEKGDLSSESTVSRIRTEHFPLTLESARPSHTSQYLCASGTGPGQPQHFGDGTRLSIL.

The CDR3 protein is CASSLSGSPHTQYF. The DNA of the CDR3 is TGTGCCAGCAGTTTATCGGGCAGCCCCCATACGCAGTATTTT. The chain recombines TRBV27 with TRBJ2-3; no firm D call. The CDR3 extends over 14 amino acids. With 0 bases removed from V and 7 bases from J, the gap between germline ends came to 11 bases. Germline V CDR1 and CDR2: MNHEY, SMNVEV (reference sequence).

The chain carries TRBV5-1 and TRBJ2-7; TRBD1 matches at 8 bases. V was pared by 3 bases and J by 6 bases, with 8 bases of the junction left unmatched. The CDR3 has 14 residues. Germline values: CDR1 SGHRS, CDR2 YFSETQ. The CDR3 region is CASSSRTGNSEQYF. CDR3 sequence (DNA): TGCGCCAGCAGCTCTCGGACAGGGAACTCCGAGCAGTACTTC.

The chain joins TRBV15 to TRBJ2-7, with D perhaps matching TRBD2 (5 bases). The CDR3 contains 14 residues. The germline gives CDR1 LNHNV, CDR2 YYDKDF (reference sequence). V gave up 0 bases and J gave up 1 base, with 7 bases separating them. The CDR3 loop is CATSRDPGSYEQYF. For the CDR3, the DNA is TGTGCCACCAGCAGAGACCCGGGATCCTACGAGCAGTACTTC. Based on the CDR3 plus reference TRBV15 and TRBJ2-7, the full variable domain is DAMVIQNPRYQVTQFGKPVTLSCSQTLNHNVMYWYQQKSSQAPKLLFHYYDKDFNNEADTPDNFQSRRPNTSFCFLDIRSPGLGDTAMYLCATSRDPGSYEQYFGPGTRLTVT.

The chain links TRBV7-8 to TRBJ2-7, with D possibly being TRBD1 (5 bases). The CDR3 runs to 13 residues. The germline V and J ends were trimmed by 3 bases and 1 base, with 7 bases remaining between them. Germline V gene sequence: CDR1 SGHVS, CDR2 FQNEAQ. The CDR3 is CASSLTDSYEQYF. The CDR3 bases are TGTGCCAGCAGCTTGACAGATTCCTACGAGCAGTACTTC.